This T cell receptor (beta chain) appears in the sequencing data of a study of blood T cell dynamics during melanoma immunotherapy. A fixed DNA input of 350 ng was used per bulk PBMC sample. Sequenced by immunoSEQ multiplex PCR; TCRdb stores in-frame clones only, minus some. The sample holds about 12,000 clones, roughly 86% seen once. V dropped 6 bases and J dropped 0 bases, with 11 bases sitting between them. This CDR3 has 15 residues. Germline loops: CDR1 MDHEN, CDR2 SYDVKM. Time point noted: pre-treatment baseline. This rearrangement joins TRBV28 to TRBJ1-4; tentative D call: TRBD1 (6 bases). This receptor was obtained from a human donor with melanoma. The sequencing here drew on blood, taken from a patient treated with checkpoint blockade. Here the CDR3 reads CASSRQVTTNEKLFF. The CDR3 bases are TGTGCCAGCAGCCGACAGGTGACAACTAATGAAAAACTGTTTTTT.